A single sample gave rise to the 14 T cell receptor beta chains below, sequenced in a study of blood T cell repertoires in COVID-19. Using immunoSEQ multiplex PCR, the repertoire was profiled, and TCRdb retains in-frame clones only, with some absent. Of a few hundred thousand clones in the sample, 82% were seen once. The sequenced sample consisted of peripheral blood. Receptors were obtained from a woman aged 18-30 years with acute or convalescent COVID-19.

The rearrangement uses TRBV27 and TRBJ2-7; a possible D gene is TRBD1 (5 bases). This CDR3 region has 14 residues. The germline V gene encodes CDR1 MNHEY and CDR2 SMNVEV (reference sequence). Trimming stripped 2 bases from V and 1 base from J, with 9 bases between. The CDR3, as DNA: TGTGCCAGCAGTTTACGTCAGGGATCCTACGAGCAGTACTTC. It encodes CASSLRQGSYEQYF.

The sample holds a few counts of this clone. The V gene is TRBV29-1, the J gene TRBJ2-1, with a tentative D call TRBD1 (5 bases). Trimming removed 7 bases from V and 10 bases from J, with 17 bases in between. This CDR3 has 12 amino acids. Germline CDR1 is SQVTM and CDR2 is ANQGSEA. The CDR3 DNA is TGCAGCGCCTTAAGGGGCTACCAGGAGCAGTTCTTC. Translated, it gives CSALRGYQEQFF.

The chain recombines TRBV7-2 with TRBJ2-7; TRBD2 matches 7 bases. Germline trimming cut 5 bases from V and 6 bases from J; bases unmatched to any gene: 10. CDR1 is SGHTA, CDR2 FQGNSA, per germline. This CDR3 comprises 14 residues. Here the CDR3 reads CASSPGGGRIEQYF. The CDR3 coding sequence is TGTGCCAGCAGCCCTGGGGGAGGGCGTATCGAGCAGTACTTC.

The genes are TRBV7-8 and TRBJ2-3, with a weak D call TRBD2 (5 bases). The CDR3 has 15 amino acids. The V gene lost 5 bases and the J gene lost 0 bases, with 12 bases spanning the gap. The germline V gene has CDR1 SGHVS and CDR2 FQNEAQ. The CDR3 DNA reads TGTGCCAGCAGCAACAGACTAACTAGCACAGATACGCAGTATTTT. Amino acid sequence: CASSNRLTSTDTQYF.

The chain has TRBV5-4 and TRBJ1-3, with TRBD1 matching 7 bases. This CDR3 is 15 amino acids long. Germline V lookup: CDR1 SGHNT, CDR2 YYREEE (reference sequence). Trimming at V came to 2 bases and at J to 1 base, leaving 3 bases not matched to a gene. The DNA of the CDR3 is TGTGCCAGCAGCTTAGGGGGACAGTCTGGAAACACCATATATTTT. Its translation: CASSLGGQSGNTIYF.

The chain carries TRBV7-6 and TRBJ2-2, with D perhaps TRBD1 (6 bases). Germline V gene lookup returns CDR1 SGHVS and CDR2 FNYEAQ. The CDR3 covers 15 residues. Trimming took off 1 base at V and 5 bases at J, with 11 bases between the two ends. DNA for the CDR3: TGTGCCAGCAGCTTAGGACAGGCTGGGACCGGGGAGCTGTTTTTT. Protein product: CASSLGQAGTGELFF.

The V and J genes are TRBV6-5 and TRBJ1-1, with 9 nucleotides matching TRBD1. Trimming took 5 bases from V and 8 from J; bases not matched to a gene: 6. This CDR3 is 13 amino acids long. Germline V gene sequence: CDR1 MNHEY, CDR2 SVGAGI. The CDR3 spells CASSLGTGFEAFF. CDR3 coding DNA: TGTGCCAGCAGTCTCGGGACAGGGTTCGAAGCTTTCTTT.

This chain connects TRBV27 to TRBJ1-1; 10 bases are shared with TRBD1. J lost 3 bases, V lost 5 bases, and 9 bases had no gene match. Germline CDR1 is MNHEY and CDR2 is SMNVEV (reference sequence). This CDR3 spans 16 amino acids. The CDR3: CASSPRQGAVDTEAFF. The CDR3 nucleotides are TGTGCCAGCAGTCCTCGACAGGGGGCTGTTGACACTGAAGCTTTCTTT.

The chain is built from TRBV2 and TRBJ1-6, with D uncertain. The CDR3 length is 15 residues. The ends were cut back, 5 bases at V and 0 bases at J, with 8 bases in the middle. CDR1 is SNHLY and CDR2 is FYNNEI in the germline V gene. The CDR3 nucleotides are TGTGCCAGCAGTTCACAGAGCTCCTATAATTCACCCCTCCACTTT. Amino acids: CASSSQSSYNSPLHF.

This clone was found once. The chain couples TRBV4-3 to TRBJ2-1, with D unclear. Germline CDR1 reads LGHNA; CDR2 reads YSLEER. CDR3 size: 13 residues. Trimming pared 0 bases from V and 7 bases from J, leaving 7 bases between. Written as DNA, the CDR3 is TGCGCCAGCAGCCAAGAGTTCTTTAATGAGCAGTTCTTC. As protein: CASSQEFFNEQFF.

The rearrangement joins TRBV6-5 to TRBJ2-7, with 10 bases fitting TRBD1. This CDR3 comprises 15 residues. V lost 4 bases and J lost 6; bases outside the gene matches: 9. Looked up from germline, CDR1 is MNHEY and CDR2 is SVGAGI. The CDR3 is CASSSKAGTGAEQYF. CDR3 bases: TGTGCCAGCAGTTCAAAAGCCGGGACAGGGGCCGAGCAGTACTTC.

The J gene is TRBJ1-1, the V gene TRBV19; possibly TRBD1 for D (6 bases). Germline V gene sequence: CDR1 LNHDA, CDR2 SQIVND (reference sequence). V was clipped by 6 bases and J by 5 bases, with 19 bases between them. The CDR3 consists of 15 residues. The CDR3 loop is CASRAAGAGDTEAFF. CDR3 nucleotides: TGTGCCAGTAGAGCCGCAGGGGCGGGGGATACTGAAGCTTTCTTT.

Here the CDR3 DNA reads TGTGCCAGCAGCTCACTCGGGAGAGCCCAAGAGACCCAGTACTTC. Protein: CASSSLGRAQETQYF. The chain combines TRBV5-6 with TRBJ2-5, with D tentatively TRBD2 (6 bases). The CDR3 covers 15 residues. V dropped 3 bases and J dropped 1 base, with 13 bases sitting between them. The germline V gene encodes CDR1 SGHDT and CDR2 YYEEEE.

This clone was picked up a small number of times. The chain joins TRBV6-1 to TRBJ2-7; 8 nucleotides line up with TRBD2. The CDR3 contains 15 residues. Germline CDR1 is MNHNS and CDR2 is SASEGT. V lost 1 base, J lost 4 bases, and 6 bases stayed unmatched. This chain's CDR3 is CASSEGGTRRYEQYF. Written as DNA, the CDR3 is TGTGCCAGCAGTGAAGGGGGGACTAGAAGGTACGAGCAGTACTTC.